The clone carrying this TCR beta chain was counted between two and nine times. Its antigen is currently unknown. One junction end disagrees with the germline gene, perhaps due to a read error. Before thyroid surgery, none of the patients had received any treatment. Germline V gives CDR1 MNHNS, CDR2 SASEGT. There are 17 residues in the CDR3. This entry belongs to a study of metastatic and nonmetastatic thyroid tumors. Study-level background: Where malignant and benign thyroid patients were concerned, repertoires were compared across blood and tumor or nodule tissue.

Study-wide points: Within blood and tumor, benign nodules reportedly had significantly lower TCR beta diversity than malignant thyroid tumors did.

In the original analysis: What underpinned the distant-metastasis classifier for papillary thyroid cancer was the set of CDR3 differences across clinicopathological groups. TCRdb reassembled clones from the PCR reads with MiXCR. TCRdb's processing, not the study's, gives the V and J calls here. The sample shows around 20,000 clones, approximately 28% of them seen only once. The sequence was collected from a male donor with papillary thyroid cancer or a benign thyroid nodule (not recorded which). Some clones in this sample may be carry-over from other donors' samples. The chain employs TRBV6-1 and TRBJ2-5, with 11 bases aligning to TRBD2. The specimen sequenced was tumor tissue. The CDR3, as DNA: TGTGCCAGCACTGAACTAGCGGGAGAACGGGGACAAGAGACCCAGTACTTC. The encoded protein is CASTELAGERGQETQYF.